The next 17 T cell receptor beta chains were all read from a single sample in a study of PD-L1 blockade in urothelial cancer. Data came from immunoSEQ multiplex PCR; TCRdb stores just in-frame clones and leaves some out. The sample shows fewer than 35,000 clones, 65% to 90% of them seen only once. Sample: PBMCs, taken around atezolizumab (anti-PD-L1) treatment. The receptors stem from a man aged 50 or older with urothelial cancer.

The chain joins TRBV5-5 to TRBJ1-1; D perhaps matches TRBD1 (5 bases). Germline CDR1 SGHKS, CDR2 YYEKEE (reference sequence). The CDR3 is 16 amino acids. Trimming removed 7 bases from V and 0 bases from J, with 19 bases in between. CDR3 in amino acids: CASGLRGGGLNTEAFF. For the CDR3, the DNA is TGTGCCAGCGGCCTGCGCGGGGGGGGACTGAACACTGAAGCTTTCTTT. The full variable domain, its missing parts supplied by reference TRBV5-5 and TRBJ1-1, is DAGVTQSPTHLIKTRGQQVTLRCSPISGHKSVSWYQQVLGQGPQFIFQYYEKEERGRGNFPDRFSARQFPNYSSELNVNALLLGDSALYLCASGLRGGGLNTEAFFGQGTRLTVV.

The chain recombines TRBV18 with TRBJ2-1, with 7 bases that match TRBD1. The germline gives CDR1 KGHSH, CDR2 LQKENI. This CDR3 comprises 15 residues. Losses at the gene ends were 5 bases for V and 5 bases for J; bases not matched to a gene: 9. CDR3 loop: CASSVRQGGDNEQFF. In DNA form, the CDR3 reads TGTGCCAGCTCAGTAAGACAGGGTGGAGACAATGAGCAGTTCTTC.

The chain employs TRBV28 and TRBJ2-7; 8 bases fit TRBD2. Germline V gives CDR1 MDHEN, CDR2 SYDVKM. Losses at the gene ends were 6 bases for V and 0 bases for J; bases not matched to a gene: 4. This CDR3 region has 14 residues. CDR3 in amino acids: CASRLAEISYEQYF. CDR3 bases: TGTGCCAGCAGACTAGCGGAGATCTCCTACGAGCAGTACTTC.

The V gene is TRBV18, the J gene TRBJ1-1; D remains ambiguous. Germline CDR1 KGHSH, CDR2 LQKENI. The CDR3 runs 15 residues. V dropped 3 bases and J dropped 0 bases, with 11 bases sitting between them. CDR3 amino acids: CASSPDQVMNTEAFF. CDR3 bases: TGTGCCAGCTCACCTGATCAGGTTATGAACACTGAAGCTTTCTTT.

By its share, this clone is medium-sized. CDR3 nucleotides: TGTGCCAGCAGGCCGACTCCGGGACAGCTCACAGATACGCAGTATTTT. Its protein product is CASRPTPGQLTDTQYF. The chain is built from TRBV28 and TRBJ2-3; 7 bases match TRBD1. The V and J ends lost 6 bases and 2 bases, in that order; junction bases with no gene match: 11. CDR3 length: 16 amino acids. Germline assignment: CDR1 MDHEN and CDR2 SYDVKM.

The chain links TRBV7-8 to TRBJ1-3, with D perhaps matching TRBD1 (6 bases). Trimming removed 1 base at V and 2 bases at J, with 12 bases between. The CDR3 spans 16 residues. Germline lookup yields CDR1 SGHVS and CDR2 FQNEAQ. CDR3: CASSLGQVYTGNTIYF. The CDR3, as DNA: TGTGCCAGCAGCTTAGGACAGGTTTATACTGGAAACACCATATATTTT.

To note about this clone: This sample also contains other DNA sequences that code for the same CDR3. The V call is TRBV9, the J call TRBJ2-1; 11 bases match TRBD2. From germline, CDR1 is SGDLS and CDR2 YYNGEE. The length of the CDR3 is 14 residues. V shed 7 bases and J 4 bases; nucleotides not matched to a gene: 4. The CDR3 here is CASAGLADYNEQFF. The CDR3 DNA follows: TGTGCCAGCGCGGGACTAGCGGATTACAATGAGCAGTTCTTC.

The gene calls are TRBV15 and TRBJ2-7; possible D gene TRBD2, 5 bases. CDR1 and CDR2 from the germline V gene are LNHNV and YYDKDF (reference sequence). V lost 0 bases and J lost 4, with 10 bases in between. CDR3 length: 14 amino acids. The CDR3 sequence: CATSRDHRGYEQYF. In DNA form, the CDR3 reads TGTGCCACCAGCAGAGATCATCGAGGGTACGAGCAGTACTTC.

The CDR3 DNA reads TGTGCCAGTAGTACCAAGCCGGGACTGAGCACAGATACGCAGTATTTT. Protein: CASSTKPGLSTDTQYF. This sequence joins TRBV19 and TRBJ2-3; possibly TRBD2 for D (6 bases). This CDR3 is 16 amino acids long. Germline V gene data show CDR1 as LNHDA and CDR2 as SQIVND (reference sequence). V lost 4 bases and J lost 0, with 14 bases in between.

The J gene is TRBJ1-4, the V gene TRBV7-8; 11 bases match TRBD1. CDR3 size: 16 residues. CDR1 and CDR2 (germline): SGHVS, FQNEAQ. V was pared by 8 bases and J by 5 bases, with 10 bases of the junction left unmatched. CDR3 DNA sequence: TGTGCCAGCCGGACAGGGGGCCCCAACCGAAATGAAAAACTGTTTTTT. Translated, it gives CASRTGGPNRNEKLFF. Variable domain in full (rest from reference TRBV7-8 and TRBJ1-4): GAGVSQSPRYKVAKRGQDVALRCDPISGHVSLFWYQQALGQGPEFLTYFQNEAQLDKSGLPSDRFFAERPEGSVSTLKIQRTQQEDSAVYLCASRTGGPNRNEKLFFGSGTQLSVL.

The V and J genes are TRBV2 and TRBJ2-5; the match to TRBD2 covers 7 bases. Trimming at V came to 8 bases and at J to 5 bases, leaving 5 bases not matched to a gene. The CDR3 runs to 12 residues. Looked up from germline, CDR1 is SNHLY and CDR2 is FYNNEI. The CDR3: CASGLVSETQYF. In DNA, the CDR3 is TGTGCCAGCGGACTAGTGAGCGAGACCCAGTACTTC.

V usage is TRBV27 and J usage is TRBJ2-2; no definite D call. Germline V gives CDR1 MNHEY, CDR2 SMNVEV (reference sequence). The CDR3 extends over 13 amino acids. Trimming pared 7 bases from V and 3 bases from J, leaving 9 bases between. The CDR3 loop reads CASKTRDTGELFF. Here the CDR3 DNA reads TGTGCCAGCAAAACTCGGGACACCGGGGAGCTGTTTTTT.

This clone was picked up one time. V gene TRBV29-1 combines with J gene TRBJ2-7; a possible D gene is TRBD1 (7 bases). V lost 5 bases to trimming and J lost 5 bases, with 16 bases between them. This CDR3 has 13 residues. Germline loops: CDR1 SQVTM, CDR2 ANQGSEA. CDR3 sequence: CSVLSRGADEQYF. CDR3 in DNA: TGCAGCGTTCTGAGCAGGGGGGCCGACGAGCAGTACTTC.

The chain couples TRBV30 to TRBJ2-5; D not resolved. Germline lookup yields CDR1 GTSNPN and CDR2 SVGIG (reference sequence). V lost 0 bases, J lost 7 bases, and 15 bases lay in between. This CDR3 spans 14 amino acids. CDR3 coding DNA: TGTGCCTGGAGTGTAGATCCGGGTTCGGTGACCCAGTACTTC. It translates to CAWSVDPGSVTQYF.

This chain links TRBV11-2 with TRBJ2-7, with D perhaps given as TRBD1 or TRBD2 (5 bases each). The CDR3 runs 13 residues. CDR1 SGHAT and CDR2 FQNNGV come from the germline V gene. Trimming cost V 2 bases and J 7 bases, with 12 bases left between them. The CDR3 DNA reads TGTGCCAGCAGCTTAACGGGACCGGGAGAGCAGTACGTC. It yields the protein CASSLTGPGEQYV.

The genes are TRBV25-1 and TRBJ2-1; D is perhaps TRBD1 (5 bases). Germline V gene data show CDR1 as MGHDK and CDR2 as SYGVNS. V lost 6 bases and J 2 bases, leaving 8 bases between the germline ends. The CDR3 runs 13 residues. This CDR3 is CASSRVPYNEQFF. The CDR3 DNA reads TGTGCCAGCAGCAGGGTACCCTACAATGAGCAGTTCTTC.

The chain joins TRBV7-9 to TRBJ1-1, with a tentative D call TRBD1 (6 bases). Germline-derived CDR1 and CDR2 are SEHNR and FQNEAQ (reference sequence). V lost 5 bases to trimming and J lost 11 bases, with 12 bases between them. The CDR3 length is 11 residues. The CDR3 nucleotides are TGTGCCAGCAGCGCCGAGGGGGGGGCTTTCTTT. Protein: CASSAEGGAFF.